This T cell receptor beta chain was obtained from a study of identical twins. This CDR3 has 17 residues. With 2 bases clipped from V and 3 bases from J, the junction kept 13 bases outside the gene matches. From germline, CDR1 is LGHNT and CDR2 FRNRAP. Template switching introduced a universal primer site, and the cDNA bore unique molecular identifiers. TCRdb re-called the 5' RACE reads with MiXCR, one entry per CDR3 protein. The profile shows 1.5 million to 2 million distinct CDR3 sequences, 32% of them singletons. This clonotype was detected only a few times. Its target is not known. Study conclusions and caveats: Cord blood beta clonotypes that were abundant carried fewer insertions, and memory repertoires showed no such trend. Excess twin sharing in beta out-of-frame sequences was weaker.

The sample was cord blood. This sequence was found in a newborn girl in good health. The gene calls are TRBV12-5 and TRBJ2-7; 7 nucleotides match TRBD2. The CDR3 spells CASGLCFEGRESYEQYF. The CDR3 DNA reads TGTGCTAGTGGTTTGTGCTTTGAGGGGCGGGAGAGCTACGAGCAGTACTTC.